The sequence of this T cell receptor (beta chain) was determined in a study of OX40 agonist ivuxolimab in advanced cancers. Measured with immunoSEQ multiplex PCR; TCRdb has only the in-frame clones, and not every one. The sample has roughly 60,000 clones, 86% seen once; the top ten hold over 2%. Germline CDR1 is SGHRS and CDR2 is YFSETQ. CDR3 length: 15 amino acids. The V and J ends lost 5 bases and 6 bases respectively, with 17 bases between them. The chain recombines TRBV5-1 with TRBJ2-2; possible D gene TRBD1, 7 bases. The sequencing here drew on CD4+ or CD8+ T cells sorted from blood, taken in a trial of the OX40 agonist ivuxolimab. This receptor was identified in an adult with an advanced solid tumor such as melanoma, head and neck, liver or kidney cancer. The CDR3 DNA follows: TGCGCCAGCAGGTCCGGGGACAGCGGGCCCGGGGAGCTGTTTTTT. Translating it yields CASRSGDSGPGELFF.